The subject of this entry is one T cell receptor (beta chain). Its target is not known. Lacking the conserved final phenylalanine or tryptophan, this CDR3 likely reflects a read error. CDR3 length: 14 residues. The junction had 7 bases not matched to a gene; V was cut back by 4 bases and J by 2 bases. Per germline, CDR1 DFQATT and CDR2 SNEGSKA (reference sequence). TCR cDNA libraries came from RNA via a modified published protocol. TCRdb reanalysed the 5' RACE reads using MiXCR and keeps one entry per CDR3 protein. Of hundreds of thousands of distinct CDR3 sequences listed, 28% were seen once; the top ten hold 5.5% to 7%. These data originate in a study of identical twins' blood T cells. Regarding the study as a whole: Shared CDR3 clonotype counts between two donors mainly tracked the product of their cloneset sizes, twins included. Even for out-of-frame TCRbeta, twins reportedly shared V gene usage much more than unrelated donors. Abundant TCRbeta CDR3s overlapped more between twins than with unrelated donors.

This sequence originates from a woman aged 18-49 years in good health. The V call is TRBV20-1, the J call TRBJ1-1, with 7 bases aligning to TRBD1. Sequences were obtained from PBMCs. In DNA, the CDR3 is TGCAGTGCTAAGAAAACAGGGGCCAACACTGAAGCTTTCTTA. Translating gives CSAKKTGANTEAFL.